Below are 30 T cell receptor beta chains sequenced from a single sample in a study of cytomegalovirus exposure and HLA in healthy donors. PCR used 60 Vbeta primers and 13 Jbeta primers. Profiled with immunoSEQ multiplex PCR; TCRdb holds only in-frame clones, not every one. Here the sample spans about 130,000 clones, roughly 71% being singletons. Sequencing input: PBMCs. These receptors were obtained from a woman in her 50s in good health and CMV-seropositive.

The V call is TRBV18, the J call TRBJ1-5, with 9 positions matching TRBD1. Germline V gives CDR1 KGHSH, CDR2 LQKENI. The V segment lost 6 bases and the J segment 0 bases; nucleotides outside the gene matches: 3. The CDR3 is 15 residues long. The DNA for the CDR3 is TGTGCCAGCTCTTTGGACAGGGGTAGCAATCAGCCCCAGCATTTT. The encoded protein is CASSLDRGSNQPQHF. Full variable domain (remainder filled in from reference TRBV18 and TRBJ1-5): NAGVMQNPRHLVRRRGQEARLRCSPMKGHSHVYWYRQLPEEGLKFMVYLQKENIIDESGMPKERFSAEFPKEGPSILRIQQVVRGDSAAYFCASSLDRGSNQPQHFGDGTRLSIL.

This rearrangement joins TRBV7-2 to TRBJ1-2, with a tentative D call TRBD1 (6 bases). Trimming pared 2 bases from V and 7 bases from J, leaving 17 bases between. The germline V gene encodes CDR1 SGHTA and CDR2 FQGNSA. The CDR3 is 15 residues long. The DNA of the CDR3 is TGTGCCAGCAGCTTATCGCGCCAGGGGAAATTTGGCTACACCTTC. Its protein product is CASSLSRQGKFGYTF.

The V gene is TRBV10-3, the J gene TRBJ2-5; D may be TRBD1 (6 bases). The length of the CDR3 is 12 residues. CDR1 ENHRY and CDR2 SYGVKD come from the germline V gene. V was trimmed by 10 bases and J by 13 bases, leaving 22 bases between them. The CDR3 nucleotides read TGTGCCACCTCTGCGGAACGGGACACGGGGTACTTC. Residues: CATSAERDTGYF.

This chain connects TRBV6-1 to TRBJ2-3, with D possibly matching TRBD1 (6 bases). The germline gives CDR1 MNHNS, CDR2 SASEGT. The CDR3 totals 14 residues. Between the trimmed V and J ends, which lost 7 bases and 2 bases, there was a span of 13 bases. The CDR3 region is CASTEWGHTDTQYF. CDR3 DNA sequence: TGTGCCAGCACGGAGTGGGGGCACACAGATACGCAGTATTTT.

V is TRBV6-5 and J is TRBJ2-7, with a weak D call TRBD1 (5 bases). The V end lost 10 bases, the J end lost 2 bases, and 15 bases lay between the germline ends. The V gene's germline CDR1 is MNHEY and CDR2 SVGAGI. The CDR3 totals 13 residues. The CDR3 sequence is CATGRQSPYEQYF. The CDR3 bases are TGTGCCACCGGTAGACAGAGTCCCTACGAGCAGTACTTC.

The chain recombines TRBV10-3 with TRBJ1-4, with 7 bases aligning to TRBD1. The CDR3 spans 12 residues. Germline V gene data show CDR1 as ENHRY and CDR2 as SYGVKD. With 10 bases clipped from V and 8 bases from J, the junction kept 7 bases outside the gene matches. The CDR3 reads CATGQEGEKLFF. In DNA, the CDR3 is TGTGCCACCGGACAGGAGGGGGAAAAACTGTTTTTT.

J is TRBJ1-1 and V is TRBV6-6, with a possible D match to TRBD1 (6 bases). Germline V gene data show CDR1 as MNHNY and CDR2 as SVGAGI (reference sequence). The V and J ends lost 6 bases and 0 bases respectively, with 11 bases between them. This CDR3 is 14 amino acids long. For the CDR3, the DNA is TGTGCCAGCAGGAGACAGGATATGAACACTGAAGCTTTCTTT. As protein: CASRRQDMNTEAFF.

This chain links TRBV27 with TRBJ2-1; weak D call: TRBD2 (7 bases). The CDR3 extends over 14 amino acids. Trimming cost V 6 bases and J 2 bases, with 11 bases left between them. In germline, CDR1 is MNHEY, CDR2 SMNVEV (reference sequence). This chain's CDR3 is CASRTGGPYNEQFF. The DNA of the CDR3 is TGTGCCAGCAGGACCGGGGGGCCCTACAATGAGCAGTTCTTC.

Written as DNA, the CDR3 is TGTGCCAGCAGCTTAGGATTACCGGGTAACTATGGCTACACCTTC. Translation: CASSLGLPGNYGYTF. The genes are TRBV7-9 and TRBJ1-2; no firm D call. This CDR3 is built from 15 residues. The germline V gene encodes CDR1 SEHNR and CDR2 FQNEAQ (reference sequence). V lost 1 base and J 1 base, leaving 10 bases between the germline ends.

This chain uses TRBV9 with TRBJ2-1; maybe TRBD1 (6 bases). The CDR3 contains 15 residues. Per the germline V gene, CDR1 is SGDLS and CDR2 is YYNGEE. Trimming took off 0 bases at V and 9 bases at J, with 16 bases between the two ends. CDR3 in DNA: TGTGCCAGCAGCGTAGAAGCAGGGGCCGGTGGTGAGCAGTTCTTC. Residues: CASSVEAGAGGEQFF.

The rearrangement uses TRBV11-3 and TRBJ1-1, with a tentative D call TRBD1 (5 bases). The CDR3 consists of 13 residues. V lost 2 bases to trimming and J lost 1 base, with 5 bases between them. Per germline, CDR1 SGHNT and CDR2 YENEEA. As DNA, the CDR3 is TGTGCCAGCAGCTTAAGGGGGAACACTGAAGCTTTCTTT. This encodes CASSLRGNTEAFF.

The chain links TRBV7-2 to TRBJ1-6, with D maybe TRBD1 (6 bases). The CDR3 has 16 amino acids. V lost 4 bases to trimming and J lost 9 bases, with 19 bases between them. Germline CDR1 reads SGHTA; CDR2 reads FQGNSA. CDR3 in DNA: TGTGCCAGCAGCTCAAGAACGACAGGAGGATCTTCACCCCTCCACTTT. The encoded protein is CASSSRTTGGSSPLHF.

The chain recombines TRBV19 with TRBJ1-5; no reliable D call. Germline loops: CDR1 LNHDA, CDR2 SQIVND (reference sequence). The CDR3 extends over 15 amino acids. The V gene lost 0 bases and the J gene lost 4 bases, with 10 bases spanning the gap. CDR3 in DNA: TGTGCCAGTAGTATAGAGGCGACCGGGAATCAGCCCCAGCATTTT. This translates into CASSIEATGNQPQHF.

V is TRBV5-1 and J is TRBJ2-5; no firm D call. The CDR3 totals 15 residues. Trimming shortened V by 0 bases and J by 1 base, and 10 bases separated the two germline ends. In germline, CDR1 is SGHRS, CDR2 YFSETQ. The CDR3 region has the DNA TGCGCCAGCAGCTTGGAGGCAGGCCCCCAAGAGACCCAGTACTTC. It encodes CASSLEAGPQETQYF.

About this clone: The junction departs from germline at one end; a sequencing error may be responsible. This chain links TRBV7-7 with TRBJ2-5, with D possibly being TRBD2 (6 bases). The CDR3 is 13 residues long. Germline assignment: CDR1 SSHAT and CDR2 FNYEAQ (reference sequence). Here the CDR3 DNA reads TGTGCTAGCAGCCCCCTCGGGGGAGAGACCCAGTACTTC. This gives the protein CASSPLGGETQYF.

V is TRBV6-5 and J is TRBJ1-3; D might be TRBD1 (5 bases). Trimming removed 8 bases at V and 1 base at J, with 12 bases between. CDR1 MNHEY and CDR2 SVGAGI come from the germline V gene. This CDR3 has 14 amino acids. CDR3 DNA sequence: TGTGCCAGCGTGGGGGGGTCATCTGGAAACACCATATATTTT. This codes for CASVGGSSGNTIYF.

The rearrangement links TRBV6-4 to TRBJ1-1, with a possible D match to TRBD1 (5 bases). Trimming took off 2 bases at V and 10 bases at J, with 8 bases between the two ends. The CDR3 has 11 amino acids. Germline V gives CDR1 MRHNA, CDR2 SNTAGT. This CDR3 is CASSDRGRAFF. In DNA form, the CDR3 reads TGTGCCAGCAGTGACAGGGGTAGAGCTTTCTTT.

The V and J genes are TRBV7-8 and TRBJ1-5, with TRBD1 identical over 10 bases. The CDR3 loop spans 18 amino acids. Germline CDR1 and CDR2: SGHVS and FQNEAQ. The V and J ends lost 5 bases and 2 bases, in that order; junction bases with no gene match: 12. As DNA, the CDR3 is TGTGCCAGCAGCCCCCGGGACAGGGGTATTTTGGGCAATCAGCCCCAGCATTTT. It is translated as CASSPRDRGILGNQPQHF. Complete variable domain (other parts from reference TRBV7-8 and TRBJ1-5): GAGVSQSPRYKVAKRGQDVALRCDPISGHVSLFWYQQALGQGPEFLTYFQNEAQLDKSGLPSDRFFAERPEGSVSTLKIQRTQQEDSAVYLCASSPRDRGILGNQPQHFGDGTRLSIL.

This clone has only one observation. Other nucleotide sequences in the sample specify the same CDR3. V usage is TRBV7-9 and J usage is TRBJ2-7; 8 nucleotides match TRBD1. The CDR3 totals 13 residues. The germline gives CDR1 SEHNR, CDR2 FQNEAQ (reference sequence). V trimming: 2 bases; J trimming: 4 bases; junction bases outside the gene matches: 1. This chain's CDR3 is CASSLQGAYEQYF. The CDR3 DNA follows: TGTGCCAGCAGCTTACAGGGGGCATACGAGCAGTACTTC.

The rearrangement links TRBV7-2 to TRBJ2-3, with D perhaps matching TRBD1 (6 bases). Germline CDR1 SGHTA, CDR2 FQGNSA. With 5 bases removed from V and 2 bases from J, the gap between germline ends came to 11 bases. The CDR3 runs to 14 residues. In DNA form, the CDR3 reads TGTGCCAGCAGCCTCGGACAGACCACAGATACGCAGTATTTT. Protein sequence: CASSLGQTTDTQYF.

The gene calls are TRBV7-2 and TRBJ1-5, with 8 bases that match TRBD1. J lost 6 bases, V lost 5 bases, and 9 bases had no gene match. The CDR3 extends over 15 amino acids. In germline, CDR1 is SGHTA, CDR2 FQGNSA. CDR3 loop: CASSPPGGRGQPQHF. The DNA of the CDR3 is TGTGCCAGCAGCCCCCCAGGGGGCCGGGGTCAGCCCCAGCATTTT.

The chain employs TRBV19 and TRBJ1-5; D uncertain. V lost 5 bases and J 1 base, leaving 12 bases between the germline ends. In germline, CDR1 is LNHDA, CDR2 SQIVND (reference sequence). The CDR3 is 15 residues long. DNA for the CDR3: TGTGCCAGTAGTGATCCCGGACTAAGCAATCAGCCCCAGCATTTT. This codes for CASSDPGLSNQPQHF. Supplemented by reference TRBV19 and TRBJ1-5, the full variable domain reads DGGITQSPKYLFRKEGQNVTLSCEQNLNHDAMYWYRQDPGQGLRLIYYSQIVNDFQKGDIAEGYSVSREKKESFPLTVTSAQKNPTAFYLCASSDPGLSNQPQHFGDGTRLSIL.

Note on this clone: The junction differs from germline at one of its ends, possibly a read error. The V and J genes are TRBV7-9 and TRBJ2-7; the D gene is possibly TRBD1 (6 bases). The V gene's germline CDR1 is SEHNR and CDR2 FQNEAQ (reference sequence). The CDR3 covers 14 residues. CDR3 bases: TGTTCCAGCAGCTTAACGCAGGGGTCTGGCGAGCAGTACTTC. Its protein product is CSSSLTQGSGEQYF.

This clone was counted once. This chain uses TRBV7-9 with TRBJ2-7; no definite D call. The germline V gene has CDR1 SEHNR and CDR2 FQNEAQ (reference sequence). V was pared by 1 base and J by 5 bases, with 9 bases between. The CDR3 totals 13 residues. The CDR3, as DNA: TGTGCCAGCAGCTTAGGCTATACCAACGAGCAGTACTTC. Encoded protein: CASSLGYTNEQYF.

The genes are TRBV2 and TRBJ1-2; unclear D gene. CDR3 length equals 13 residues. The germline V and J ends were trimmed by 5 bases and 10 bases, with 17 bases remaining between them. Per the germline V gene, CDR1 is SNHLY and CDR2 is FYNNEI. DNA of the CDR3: TGTGCCAGCAGTCAGGCGGGAGAGGGCCCCTACACCTTC. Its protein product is CASSQAGEGPYTF.

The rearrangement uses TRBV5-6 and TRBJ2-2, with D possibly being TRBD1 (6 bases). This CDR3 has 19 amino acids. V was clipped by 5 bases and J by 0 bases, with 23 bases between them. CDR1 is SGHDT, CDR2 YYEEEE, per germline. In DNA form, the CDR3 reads TGTGCCAGCAGTTCTAACTTATGGACAGAAACGACGAACACCGGGGAGCTGTTTTTT. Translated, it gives CASSSNLWTETTNTGELFF.

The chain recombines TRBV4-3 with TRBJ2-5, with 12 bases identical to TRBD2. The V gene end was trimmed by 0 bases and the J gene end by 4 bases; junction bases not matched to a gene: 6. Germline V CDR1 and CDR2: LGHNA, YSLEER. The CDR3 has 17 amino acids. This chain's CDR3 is CASSQEPSGGALETQYF. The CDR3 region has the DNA TGCGCCAGCAGCCAAGAACCTAGCGGGGGGGCCTTAGAGACCCAGTACTTC.

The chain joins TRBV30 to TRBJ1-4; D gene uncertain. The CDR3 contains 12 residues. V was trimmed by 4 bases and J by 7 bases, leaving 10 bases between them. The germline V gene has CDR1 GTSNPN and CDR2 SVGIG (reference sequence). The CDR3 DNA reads TGTGCCTGGAAGCGGGAGACTGAAAAACTGTTTTTT. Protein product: CAWKRETEKLFF. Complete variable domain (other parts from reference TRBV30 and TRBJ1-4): SQTIHQWPATLVQPVGSPLSLECTVEGTSNPNLYWYRQAAGRGLQLLFYSVGIGQISSEVPQNLSASRPQDRQFILSSKKLLLSDSGFYLCAWKRETEKLFFGSGTQLSVL.

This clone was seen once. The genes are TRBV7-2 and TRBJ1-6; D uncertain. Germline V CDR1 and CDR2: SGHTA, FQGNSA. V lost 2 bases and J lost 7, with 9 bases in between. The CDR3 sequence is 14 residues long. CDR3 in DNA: TGTGCCAGCAGCTTACAGACAACCAATTCACCCCTCCACTTT. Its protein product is CASSLQTTNSPLHF. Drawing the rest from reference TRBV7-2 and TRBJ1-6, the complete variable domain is GAGVSQSPSNKVTEKGKDVELRCDPISGHTALYWYRQSLGQGLEFLIYFQGNSAPDKSGLPSDRFSAERTGGSVSTLTIQRTQQEDSAVYLCASSLQTTNSPLHFGNGTRLTVT.

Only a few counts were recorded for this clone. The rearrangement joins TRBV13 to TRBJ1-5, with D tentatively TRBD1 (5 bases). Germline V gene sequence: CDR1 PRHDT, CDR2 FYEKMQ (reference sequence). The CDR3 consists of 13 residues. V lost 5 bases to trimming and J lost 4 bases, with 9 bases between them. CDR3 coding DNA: TGTGCCAGCAGCCCAGGGCAGAATCAGCCCCAGCATTTT. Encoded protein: CASSPGQNQPQHF.